The rows below give T cell receptor beta chains drawn from one sample of a study of T-cell memory formation after mild COVID-19. TCRdb recomputed calls from the 5' RACE reads with MiXCR, one row per CDR3 protein. The sample includes roughly 610,000 distinct CDR3 sequences, 17% of them seen just once. Specimen: PBMCs or a T cell subset sorted from them (not recorded which). The receptors shown here come from an adult woman who had mild COVID-19 (a few samples of this study predate the infection). Cell type and time point are not known. Each CDR3 is given with its conserved first and last residue. The order of the fields is clone size, J gene, D gene, V gene, CDR3 protein, CDR3 DNA. D genes are given only for firm matches. The size field is filled for only some rows; it gives once, few, many or a size class.

.	TRBJ1-1	.	TRBV7-9	CASSVSRFEVQNTEAFF	TGTGCCAGCAGCGTGTCGCGGTTTGAGGTTCAGAACACTGAAGCTTTCTTT
few	TRBJ2-1	TRBD2	TRBV7-2	CASSLGSGRVTYNEQFF	TGTGCCAGCAGCTTAGGTAGCGGGAGAGTCACCTACAATGAGCAGTTCTTC
few	TRBJ2-7	TRBD1	TRBV27	CASSVTGVPYEQYF	TGTGCCAGCAGTGTAACAGGGGTCCCCTACGAGCAGTACTTC
.	TRBJ2-1	TRBD2	TRBV20-1	CSAREVAGGPYNEQFF	TGCAGTGCTAGAGAGGTAGCGGGGGGCCCCTACAATGAGCAGTTCTTC
.	TRBJ2-5	.	TRBV15	CATSEGGGPVGETQYF	TGTGCCACCAGCGAAGGGGGAGGGCCCGTGGGTGAGACCCAGTACTTC
.	TRBJ1-1	TRBD1	TRBV6-5	CASSYSRQGIEAFF	TGTGCCAGCAGTTACTCGAGACAGGGGATTGAAGCTTTCTTT
.	TRBJ1-5	TRBD1	TRBV12-3/TRBV12-4	CASRRTGGAGSNQPQHF	TGTGCCAGCAGACGTACAGGGGGCGCGGGCAGCAATCAGCCCCAGCATTTT
few	TRBJ2-1	TRBD2	TRBV11-1	CASSLYLAGGHNEQFF	TGTGCCAGCAGCTTATACCTAGCGGGAGGGCACAATGAGCAGTTCTTC
many	TRBJ2-3	.	TRBV7-3	CASSLTRGTDTQYF	TGTGCCAGCAGCTTAACCCGGGGCACAGATACGCAGTATTTT
few	TRBJ2-7	TRBD1	TRBV6-5	CASSPPGQGAMEQYF	TGTGCCAGCAGTCCCCCGGGACAGGGGGCAATGGAGCAGTACTTC
.	TRBJ2-7	TRBD2	TRBV27	CASSLTGLAGGAGQYF	TGTGCCAGCAGCCTGACGGGACTAGCGGGAGGCGCCGGGCAGTACTTC
few	TRBJ1-2	.	TRBV29-1	CSVGGTKNYGYTF	TGCAGCGTTGGTGGGACGAAGAACTATGGCTACACCTTC
.	TRBJ1-2	.	TRBV3-1	CASSQVGYYGYTF	TGTGCCAGCAGCCAAGTTGGGTATTATGGCTACACCTTC
few	TRBJ1-5	TRBD1	TRBV5-1	CASSLAPRTGAYSNQPQHF	TGCGCCAGCAGCTTGGCTCCACGGACAGGCGCCTATAGCAATCAGCCCCAGCATTTT
.	TRBJ2-1	TRBD2	TRBV7-3	CASSAIAGGSLNEQFF	TGTGCCAGCAGCGCCATAGCGGGGGGTTCTCTCAATGAGCAGTTCTTC
.	TRBJ2-7	TRBD1	TRBV7-9	CASSSTTGAKAPYEQYF	TGTGCCAGCAGCTCCACGACAGGGGCCAAGGCTCCCTACGAGCAGTACTTC
many	TRBJ2-7	.	TRBV7-9	CASSLVYEQYF	TGTGCCAGCAGCTTAGTCTACGAGCAGTACTTC
few	TRBJ2-1	.	TRBV4-2	CASSQSGRISYNEQFF	TGTGCCAGCAGCCAGTCGGGGCGGATCTCCTACAATGAGCAGTTCTTC
.	TRBJ2-1	TRBD1	TRBV24-1	CATAGTGAYNEQFF	TGTGCCACGGCCGGGACAGGGGCCTACAATGAGCAGTTCTTC